The 26 T cell receptor beta chains below were found in one sample sequenced in a study of Ad26.COV2.S vaccination and SARS-CoV-2 variants. The data were produced by immunoSEQ multiplex PCR, yet TCRdb's version contains in-frame clones alone and is incomplete. The data show around 350,000 clones, just over 90% seen once. Specimen: peripheral blood, collected after recovery from COVID-19. Receptors were obtained from a human donor who had recovered from COVID-19.

For this clone: The sample contains more than one DNA sequence encoding this CDR3. The chain combines TRBV9 with TRBJ2-7; 8 nucleotides line up with TRBD1. CDR1 is SGDLS and CDR2 is YYNGEE in the germline V gene. Trimming removed 0 bases from V and 3 bases from J; junction bases left unmatched: 2. CDR3 length: 14 residues. CDR3 in amino acids: CASSVAGQGYEQYF. CDR3 sequence (DNA): TGTGCCAGCAGCGTAGCTGGACAGGGCTACGAGCAGTACTTC.

The genes are TRBV7-9 and TRBJ1-4, with D unclear. Trimming took off 4 bases at V and 8 bases at J, with 8 bases between the two ends. Germline V gene lookup returns CDR1 SEHNR and CDR2 FQNEAQ (reference sequence). The CDR3 extends over 12 amino acids. CDR3: CASSSPREKLFF. DNA for the CDR3: TGTGCCAGCAGCTCGCCCCGAGAAAAACTGTTTTTT.

The chain uses TRBV5-5 and TRBJ2-1; D not certain. CDR1 and CDR2 (germline): SGHKS, YYEKEE (reference sequence). V was pared by 1 base and J by 7 bases, with 6 bases between. The CDR3 has 12 residues. The CDR3 region has the DNA TGTGCCAGCAGCTTGAAGGGTAATGAGCAGTTCTTC. Residues: CASSLKGNEQFF.

The chain recombines TRBV5-5 with TRBJ2-7; D uncertain. V lost 4 bases and J 0 bases, leaving 14 bases between the germline ends. The CDR3 totals 15 residues. Germline V gene sequence: CDR1 SGHKS, CDR2 YYEKEE (reference sequence). The CDR3 sequence: CASSGGDSSSYEQYF. The CDR3 DNA follows: TGTGCCAGCAGCGGTGGAGATTCCAGCTCCTACGAGCAGTACTTC.

This chain connects TRBV24-1 to TRBJ2-3; D is perhaps TRBD1 (6 bases). Germline V CDR1 and CDR2: KGHDR, SFDVKD. Deletions cut 2 bases from V and 6 bases from J, with 11 bases between. CDR3 length: 14 residues. CDR3 DNA: TGTGCCACCAGTGATTGGACAGAACTGGATACGCAGTATTTT. Amino acids: CATSDWTELDTQYF.

The chain joins TRBV2 to TRBJ2-5; TRBD1 might be the D (6 bases). The CDR3 totals 15 residues. Between the trimmed V and J ends, which lost 2 bases and 5 bases, there was a span of 15 bases. Germline values: CDR1 SNHLY, CDR2 FYNNEI. The CDR3 sequence: CASSENLARGETQYF. The CDR3 nucleotides are TGTGCCAGCAGTGAAAATTTAGCCAGGGGCGAGACCCAGTACTTC.

This chain links TRBV5-1 with TRBJ2-1; D tentatively reads TRBD1 or TRBD2 (5 bases each). From germline, CDR1 is SGHRS and CDR2 YFSETQ. There are 14 residues in the CDR3. Deletions cut 4 bases from V and 8 bases from J, with 16 bases between. The CDR3, as DNA: TGCGCCAGCAGCCCGCAGGGACGGACGGATGAGCAGTTCTTC. Translating it yields CASSPQGRTDEQFF.

The rearrangement joins TRBV6-2 or TRBV6-3 to TRBJ1-3; 10 bases fit TRBD1. The length of the CDR3 is 17 residues. V trimming: 0 bases; J trimming: 2 bases; junction bases outside the gene matches: 4. CDR1 and CDR2 (germline): MNHEY, SVGEGT. The CDR3 bases are TGTGCCAGCAGTTACTCGACAGGGGGCCCGACTGGAAACACCATATATTTT. Translating gives CASSYSTGGPTGNTIYF.

In its sample, this clone was seen once. This chain links TRBV4-1 with TRBJ1-1; D ambiguous. Germline V lookup: CDR1 MGHRA, CDR2 YSYEKL. Trimming took 0 bases from V and 8 from J, leaving 7 bases between them. The CDR3 runs 12 residues. CDR3 amino acids: CASSQDGPEAFF. Here the CDR3 DNA reads TGCGCCAGCAGCCAAGATGGACCCGAAGCTTTCTTT.

The chain has TRBV5-8 and TRBJ1-1, with D possibly being TRBD1 (5 bases). The CDR3 extends over 15 amino acids. The ends were cut back, 0 bases at V and 7 bases at J, with 16 bases in the middle. Germline values: CDR1 SGHTS, CDR2 YDEGEE. For the CDR3, the DNA is TGTGCCAGCAGCTTGGGGGGGTCCAAAAGGGATGAAGCTTTCTTT. It codes for CASSLGGSKRDEAFF.

This clone is a singleton in its sample. This rearrangement joins TRBV27 to TRBJ1-2; D gene ambiguous. Germline values: CDR1 MNHEY, CDR2 SMNVEV (reference sequence). The CDR3 runs to 15 residues. V was trimmed by 4 bases and J by 1 base, leaving 13 bases between them. Here the CDR3 reads CASSSRVVGNYGYTF. CDR3 coding DNA: TGTGCCAGCAGTTCCCGGGTGGTGGGTAACTATGGCTACACCTTC.

On this clone: This CDR3 is also generated by other DNA sequences in the sample. This chain links TRBV29-1 with TRBJ1-5; the match to TRBD1 covers 8 bases. Trimming cost V 6 bases and J 4 bases; bases outside gene matches: 2. CDR3 length equals 12 residues. CDR1 and CDR2 from the germline V gene are SQVTM and ANQGSEA. CDR3 sequence (DNA): TGCAGCGTACGACAGGGGAATCAGCCCCAGCATTTT. Protein: CSVRQGNQPQHF.

The chain carries TRBV7-9 and TRBJ2-7; 7 nucleotides align to TRBD1. Losses at the gene ends were 3 bases for V and 3 bases for J; bases not matched to a gene: 8. Germline V gives CDR1 SEHNR, CDR2 FQNEAQ (reference sequence). The CDR3 is 15 amino acids. CDR3 loop: CASSFLTGTFYEQYF. The DNA of the CDR3 is TGTGCCAGCAGCTTCCTGACAGGGACCTTCTACGAGCAGTACTTC. The whole variable domain, filled in from reference TRBV7-9 and TRBJ2-7, reads DTGVSQNPRHKITKRGQNVTFRCDPISEHNRLYWYRQTLGQGPEFLTYFQNEAQLEKSRLLSDRFSAERPKGSFSTLEIQRTEQGDSAMYLCASSFLTGTFYEQYFGPGTRLTVT.

The chain links TRBV7-2 to TRBJ2-7; D is ambiguous. The germline V and J ends were trimmed by 1 base and 2 bases, with 6 bases remaining between them. There are 13 residues in the CDR3. The germline gives CDR1 SGHTA, CDR2 FQGNSA. The CDR3 bases are TGTGCCAGCAGCTTAGGCAGTACCTACGAGCAGTACTTC. Amino acids: CASSLGSTYEQYF.

The sample holds one count of this clone. V usage is TRBV2 and J usage is TRBJ1-1; D might be TRBD1 (5 bases). The CDR3 totals 14 residues. CDR1 is SNHLY and CDR2 is FYNNEI in the germline V gene. V was trimmed by 0 bases and J by 7 bases, leaving 12 bases between them. The CDR3 nucleotides read TGTGCCAGCAGTGAAGCGCTGGGAGGGGATGAAGCTTTCTTT. Protein product: CASSEALGGDEAFF.

The chain combines TRBV6-2 or TRBV6-3 with TRBJ1-2; D might be TRBD1 (5 bases). V was cut by 4 bases and J by 4 bases, with 16 bases left in between. Germline values: CDR1 MNHEY, CDR2 SVGEGT. The CDR3 is 15 amino acids. As DNA, the CDR3 is TGTGCCAGCAGTTTGCCCCGGGGCAGAGCCTATGGCTACACCTTC. This sequence encodes CASSLPRGRAYGYTF.

In DNA form, the CDR3 reads TGCGCCAGCAGCTTGGTTCACGGGGGGGAAAATGAGCAGTTCTTC. Its translation is CASSLVHGGENEQFF. The chain couples TRBV5-1 to TRBJ2-1, with TRBD2 matching over 8 bases. The CDR3 spans 15 residues. The germline V gene encodes CDR1 SGHRS and CDR2 YFSETQ. The trim removed 0 bases at V and 7 bases at J, leaving 6 bases unmatched.

CDR3 DNA: TGTGCCAGCAGCTATGGACAGGGGAAATCCCCCGGGGAGCTGTTTTTT. This sequence encodes CASSYGQGKSPGELFF. The chain is built from TRBV7-2 and TRBJ2-2; 9 nucleotides agree with TRBD1. This CDR3 has 16 amino acids. Losses at the gene ends were 4 bases for V and 6 bases for J; bases not matched to a gene: 9. Germline V gives CDR1 SGHTA, CDR2 FQGNSA. The whole variable domain, filled in from reference TRBV7-2 and TRBJ2-2, reads GAGVSQSPSNKVTEKGKDVELRCDPISGHTALYWYRQSLGQGLEFLIYFQGNSAPDKSGLPSDRFSAERTGGSVSTLTIQRTQQEDSAVYLCASSYGQGKSPGELFFGEGSRLTVL.

CDR3 DNA: TGCGCCAGCAGCCTAGAGACAGGATACACCGGGGAGCTGTTTTTT. As protein: CASSLETGYTGELFF. This rearrangement joins TRBV4-3 to TRBJ2-2; D is possibly TRBD1 (6 bases). Germline V gene data show CDR1 as LGHNA and CDR2 as YSLEER. V lost 4 bases and J 3 bases, leaving 12 bases between the germline ends. This CDR3 contains 15 residues.

The chain has TRBV7-2 and TRBJ2-1, with D possibly being TRBD1 (5 bases). V was shortened by 3 bases and J by 9 bases, with 15 bases between the two germline ends. Germline assignment: CDR1 SGHTA and CDR2 FQGNSA. The CDR3 extends over 14 amino acids. The chain's CDR3 is CASSFWSGSGEQFF. The CDR3 nucleotides are TGTGCCAGCAGCTTTTGGTCAGGGTCCGGTGAGCAGTTCTTC.

This clone showed up just once. The chain employs TRBV6-6 and TRBJ1-1, with 10 bases aligning to TRBD1. The CDR3 is made up of 13 amino acids. The V and J ends lost 9 bases and 1 base, in that order; junction bases with no gene match: 2. Germline V CDR1 and CDR2: MNHNY, SVGAGI (reference sequence). The CDR3 here is CASRDRGNTEAFF. The CDR3 DNA is TGTGCCAGTAGGGACAGGGGGAACACTGAAGCTTTCTTT.

This sequence joins TRBV6-5 and TRBJ1-1; tentatively, D is TRBD1 (5 bases). The V gene's germline CDR1 is MNHEY and CDR2 SVGAGI. Trimming removed 4 bases at V and 3 bases at J, with 9 bases between. This CDR3 spans 13 amino acids. The CDR3 region has the DNA TGTGCCAGCAGTTCCCTGGGGGACACTGAAGCTTTCTTT. This gives the protein CASSSLGDTEAFF.

DNA for the CDR3: TGTGCCAGCCTCGGGAGGCGCGTAGCCAAAAACATTCAGTACTTC. The encoded protein is CASLGRRVAKNIQYF. The V gene is TRBV2, the J gene TRBJ2-4; TRBD2 matches 7 bases. The CDR3 length is 15 residues. J was trimmed by 0 bases and V by 8 bases; bases with no gene match: 7. Germline V gives CDR1 SNHLY, CDR2 FYNNEI.

The count of this clone is one. The chain recombines TRBV9 with TRBJ2-5; a weak D match, TRBD2 (5 bases). V dropped 2 bases and J dropped 10 bases, with 18 bases sitting between them. This CDR3 comprises 14 residues. Looked up from germline, CDR1 is SGDLS and CDR2 is YYNGEE. The CDR3, as DNA: TGTGCCAGCAGCGTCGGGAACCCTACGGATGTCCAGTACTTC. Protein product: CASSVGNPTDVQYF. The whole variable domain, filled in from reference TRBV9 and TRBJ2-5, reads DSGVTQTPKHLITATGQRVTLRCSPRSGDLSVYWYQQSLDQGLQFLIQYYNGEERAKGNILERFSAQQFPDLHSELNLSSLELGDSALYFCASSVGNPTDVQYFGPGTRLLVL.

The chain recombines TRBV4-1 with TRBJ1-2; D gene ambiguous. Germline V CDR1 and CDR2: MGHRA, YSYEKL. V lost 4 bases and J lost 4, with 13 bases in between. The CDR3 sequence is 14 residues long. The CDR3 bases are TGCGCCAGCAGCCCATTCATGGGCAGCTATGGCTACACCTTC. It translates to CASSPFMGSYGYTF.

This chain connects TRBV9 to TRBJ2-3; 7 positions match TRBD2. This CDR3 is built from 15 residues. V lost 0 bases to trimming and J lost 3 bases; unmatched junction nucleotides: 4. Germline-derived CDR1 and CDR2 are SGDLS and YYNGEE. CDR3 in DNA: TGTGCCAGCAGCGTAGCTGGGAGGGGAACAGATACGCAGTATTTT. This encodes CASSVAGRGTDTQYF.